This paragraph covers one T cell receptor (beta chain) sequence. It lacks a known antigen. The input lacks base qualities; no much larger clone sits a single base away. The library came from 5' RACE. Sequenced using an Illumina HiSeq 2500. A second 7 to 11 cycle PCR used a sample-barcoded 5' primer and a J-beta primer mix. A template-switch 5' adaptor carrying 12 random nucleotides introduced a unique molecular identifier onto each TCR beta cDNA molecule. At least 2.5 million CDR3-containing paired-end reads were obtained from each sample. The Mint cDNA synthesis kit, primed by a TRBC-specific oligonucleotide, was used to synthesize first-strand cDNA from all RNA. Following uracil-DNA glycosylase treatment, all cDNA underwent a first 18-cycle PCR with the universal primers M1SS and BC2_uni_R. In the source study's methods: For normalization, 1 million high-quality reads were randomly selected from each sample, with every read carrying a distinct molecular identifier. Instead of being binned into consensus sequences, reads that shared molecular identifiers were thrown out. MiTCR, set to a Q25 quality threshold and the strictest error-elimination algorithm, was used for CDR3 identification, clonotype clustering and error correction. A nonparametric unseen species model with Euler transformation was used to estimate lower-bound total TCR beta diversity. TCRdb redid the processing of the public reads, applying fastp at Q25 and MiXCR, and retained in-frame beta chains. Rows with a matching CDR3 protein are joined into one entry that keeps the most common DNA and genes. It is TCRdb's table, rather than the study itself, that gives the V and J calls and clone size. This sample has about 680,000 distinct CDR3 sequences in its table, and 45% to 50% of those were observed once. Clones ranked in the top ten supply around a third of the sample.

The CDR3 covers 14 residues, taking in both the cysteine and the phenylalanine. The retained sequence is limited to the CDR3, 42 bases, with the frame set at the first base. V sheds 8 bases and J sheds 0 bases, leaving 12 bases between their ends. The germline V gene (reference sequence) yields LNHDA for CDR1 and SQIVND for CDR2. The data were taken from a study of blood T cells in healthy people across ages (dated by TCRdb to between 2014 and 2016). For the wider study: In model experiments, template switching captured roughly one uniquely barcoded TCR beta cDNA molecule for every two T cells. To avoid experimental bias, donors of different ages were spread randomly across the sequencing lanes. Using the same blood draw, the study looked at two additional independent replicas of 1 million unique cDNA reads for two donors, one aged 18 to 29 and the other aged 80 or older. The donors were split into four age groups: young (average about 16 years), middle-aged (nearly 40), aged (around 67) and long-lived (roughly 88). To track age-related changes in TCR beta repertoire diversity, the study relied on deep sequencing normalized with unique cDNA molecular identifiers.

The approximately 40 donors, aged about 6 to 100 years, were systemically healthy Caucasian individuals from Russia. Each donor gave around 9.8 milliliters of peripheral blood, collected into EDTA-treated Vacutainer tubes. Ficoll-Paque density-gradient centrifugation was used to isolate PBMCs, with at least 6 million per sample. Total RNA, at least 6 micrograms per sample, was extracted from PBMCs with Trizol reagent. For every donor, an aliquot of PBMCs went through flow cytometry to measure the percentages of naive CD45RAhigh/CD27high T cells. Overall study results and their limits: Observed TCR beta diversity correlated strongly with the percentage of naive T cells measured by flow cytometry. Because donor CMV infection status was unknown, age-related changes in expanded clonotypes were potentially confounded. Since profiling was done on bulk unsorted PBMCs, naive and antigen-experienced compartments could not be conclusively compared. As age increased, observed TCR beta diversity per million T cells dropped in a roughly linear way, and a significant reduction was already evident by age about 40. Compared with the aged group, the long-lived group had more naive CD4+ T cells, fewer expanded clones and increased TCR diversity, suggesting age selection. Estimates of total diversity based on one million sequenced T cells were considered lower bounds and underestimates.

The sequenced sample consisted of blood. The chain is assembled from TRBV19 and TRBJ2-3; the D gene is perhaps TRBD2, from 6 matching bases. The clonotype originates from a woman aged 55-69 years in good health. This receptor has the CDR3 CASGVSGSTDTQYF. The DNA sequence follows: TGTGCCAGTGGGGTTAGCGGAAGCACAGATACGCAGTATTTT.